This note documents a single T cell receptor (beta chain) sequence. Data came from immunoSEQ multiplex PCR; TCRdb stores just in-frame clones and leaves some out. The data show roughly 150,000 clones, around 90% seen once. This entry is derived from a study of blood T cell repertoires in COVID-19. The overall study: The United States, Italy and Spain were the sources of the acute and convalescent COVID-19 samples.

The clonotype was recovered from a middle-aged woman who had been exposed to COVID-19. The sequenced material came from PBMCs or T cells enriched from blood (not recorded which).

The CDR3 reads CASSTRTLSTQYF. The CDR3 DNA follows: TGTGCCAGCAGCACCAGGACATTATCTACGCAGTATTTT. This sequence joins TRBV7-9 and TRBJ2-3; possibly TRBD1 for D (5 bases). CDR3 length: 13 residues. Germline V CDR1 and CDR2: SEHNR, FQNEAQ (reference sequence). V lost 5 bases and J 8 bases, leaving 14 bases between the germline ends.